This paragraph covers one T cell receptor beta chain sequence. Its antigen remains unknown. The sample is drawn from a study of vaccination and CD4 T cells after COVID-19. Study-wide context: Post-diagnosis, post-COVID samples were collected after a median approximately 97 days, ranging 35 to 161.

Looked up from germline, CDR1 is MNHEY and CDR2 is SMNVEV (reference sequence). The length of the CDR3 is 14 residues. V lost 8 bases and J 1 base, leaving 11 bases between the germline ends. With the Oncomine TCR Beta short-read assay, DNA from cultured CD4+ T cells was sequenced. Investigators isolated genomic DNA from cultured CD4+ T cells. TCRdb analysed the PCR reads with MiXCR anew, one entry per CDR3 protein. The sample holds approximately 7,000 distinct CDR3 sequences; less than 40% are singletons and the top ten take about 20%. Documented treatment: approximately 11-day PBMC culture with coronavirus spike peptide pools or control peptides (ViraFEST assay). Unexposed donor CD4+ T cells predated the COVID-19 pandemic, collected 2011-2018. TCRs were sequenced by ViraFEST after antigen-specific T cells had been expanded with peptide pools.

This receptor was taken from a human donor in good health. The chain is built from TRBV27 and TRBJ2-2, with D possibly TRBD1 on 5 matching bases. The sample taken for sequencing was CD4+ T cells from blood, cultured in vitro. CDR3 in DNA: TGTGCCAGCTCAGGGCTTTGGAACACCGGGGAGCTGTTTTTT. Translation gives CASSGLWNTGELFF.